The present T cell receptor (beta chain) was sequenced within a study of blood T cell repertoires in COVID-19. Overall study context: The United States, Italy and Spain were the sources of the acute and convalescent COVID-19 samples. Sources were T cells, B-cell-depleted T cells, or PBMCs; the material itself was cDNA or gDNA.

Per the original data handling: Amplifying reference gene primers gave estimates of nucleated cell counts. The protocol was immunoSEQ multiplex PCR, while the TCRdb copy is restricted to in-frame clones and leaves out a portion. The V and J calls and clone size were taken over from that table, and D and trimming were inferred from the DNA. The repertoire holds tens of thousands of clones, 65% to 90% seen once, with roughly 2.7% in the top ten. Germline CDR1 reads MDHEN; CDR2 reads SYDVKM. CDR3 size: 15 residues. Trimming at V came to 5 bases and at J to 0 bases, leaving 5 bases not matched to a gene.

The chain carries TRBV28 and TRBJ1-1; TRBD1 matches at 8 bases. The origin of this receptor is a woman aged 55-69 years with acute or convalescent COVID-19. The sequenced material came from peripheral blood. The CDR3 spells CASSPLDRVNTEAFF. CDR3 in DNA: TGTGCCAGCAGTCCCCTGGACAGGGTGAACACTGAAGCTTTCTTT. Full variable domain (outside the CDR3, taken from reference TRBV28 and TRBJ1-1): DVKVTQSSRYLVKRTGEKVFLECVQDMDHENMFWYRQDPGLGLRLIYFSYDVKMKEKGDIPEGYSVSREKKERFSLILESASTNQTSMYLCASSPLDRVNTEAFFGQGTRLTVV.